These 26 T cell receptor beta chains share one sample of origin, sequenced in a study of T cells in Graves' hyperthyroidism and ophthalmopathy. The CDR3 regions of TCR beta were amplified from RNA transcripts. HTBI primers drove first-round RT-PCR of the TCR CDR3. TCRdb itself ran the multiplex PCR reads through MiXCR, one entry per CDR3 protein. The sample yields hundreds of thousands of distinct CDR3 sequences, about 14% seen once. The sample consisted of blood. Source of these receptors: a young woman with Graves' hyperthyroidism.

This clonotype was recorded at least ten times. This chain uses TRBV2 with TRBJ2-7, with 10 bases identical to TRBD1. Germline-derived CDR1 and CDR2 are SNHLY and FYNNEI. The CDR3 runs to 15 residues. The J segment lost 3 bases and the V segment lost 6 bases, leaving 8 bases of the junction unmatched. In DNA form, the CDR3 reads TGTGCCAGCAGCGTACCGGGACAGGGGATCTACGAGCAGTACTTC. Its protein product is CASSVPGQGIYEQYF.

This clonotype was recorded many times. This chain connects TRBV30 to TRBJ1-2; D is possibly TRBD1 (6 bases). Germline V gene sequence: CDR1 GTSNPN, CDR2 SVGIG (reference sequence). The CDR3 has 14 amino acids. V gave up 3 bases and J gave up 12 bases, with 23 bases separating them. This CDR3 reads CAWSPKGLNPGDTF. CDR3 in DNA: TGTGCCTGGAGCCCAAAGGGACTTAATCCAGGGGACACCTTC.

The chain is built from TRBV7-8 and TRBJ1-2, with 8 positions matching TRBD1. The CDR3 has 15 amino acids. V trimming: 1 base; J trimming: 3 bases; junction bases outside the gene matches: 4. The germline V gene has CDR1 SGHVS and CDR2 FQNEAQ. CDR3: CASSLDRGSDYGYTF. The CDR3 coding sequence is TGTGCCAGCAGCTTAGACAGGGGGTCCGACTATGGCTACACCTTC.

This clonotype was counted ten times or more. The CDR3 DNA reads TGCAGTGCTAGAGGTGCGTCCTACGAGCAGTACTTC. Translation: CSARGASYEQYF. This chain joins TRBV20-1 and TRBJ2-7; D gene ambiguous. There are 12 residues in the CDR3. Trimming cost V 1 base and J 1 base, with 5 bases left between them. CDR1 and CDR2 (germline): DFQATT, SNEGSKA (reference sequence).

This clonotype was observed many times. The chain couples TRBV18 to TRBJ1-6; no definite D call. The V end was cut by 2 bases, the J end by 10 bases, with 9 bases between. CDR1 and CDR2 (germline): KGHSH, LQKENI. There are 13 residues in the CDR3. DNA for the CDR3: TGTGCCAGCTCACCAGATGGGGAGTCACCCCTCCACTTT. It specifies CASSPDGESPLHF.

The V call is TRBV29-1, the J call TRBJ2-3, with D tentatively TRBD1 or TRBD2 (5 bases each). CDR1 and CDR2 from the germline V gene are SQVTM and ANQGSEA. The CDR3 covers 13 residues. The V and J ends lost 8 bases and 4 bases respectively, with 16 bases between them. CDR3 in DNA: TGCAGCTCGCATGGCCGGGGCGCAGATACGCAGTATTTT. It is translated as CSSHGRGADTQYF.

This clonotype was seen repeatedly, ten times or more. The chain has TRBV12-3 or TRBV12-4 and TRBJ2-1; 15 bases map to TRBD2. The V and J ends lost 8 bases and 1 base, in that order; junction bases with no gene match: 9. The CDR3 has 18 amino acids. The CDR3 DNA follows: TGTGCCAGCGTCGGTGGACTAGCGGGAGGGCCGTCCTACAATGAGCAGTTCTTC. This encodes CASVGGLAGGPSYNEQFF.

In this sample, this clonotype turned up a few times. The chain recombines TRBV9 with TRBJ2-1; 14 bases align to TRBD2. CDR3 size: 18 residues. CDR1 and CDR2 (germline): SGDLS, YYNGEE. V lost 4 bases, J lost 1 base, and 7 bases stayed unmatched. The CDR3: CASSPRTSGRRSYNEQFF. In DNA form, the CDR3 reads TGTGCCAGCAGCCCGCGGACTAGCGGGAGGCGATCCTACAATGAGCAGTTCTTC.

There are many counts of this clonotype. The DNA of the CDR3 is TGTGCCAGCAGCCGGACCGGGACAGGAGTTGGTGAGCAGTTCTTC. This encodes CASSRTGTGVGEQFF. V usage is TRBV7-9 and J usage is TRBJ2-1; 8 bases are a match to TRBD1. CDR3 length equals 15 residues. Losses at the gene ends were 5 bases for V and 9 bases for J; bases not matched to a gene: 12. Germline lookup yields CDR1 SEHNR and CDR2 FQNEAQ (reference sequence).

This clonotype has a count of ten or more. The chain couples TRBV30 to TRBJ2-1; 11 nucleotides agree with TRBD2. Germline CDR1 and CDR2: GTSNPN and SVGIG (reference sequence). The CDR3 is 14 residues long. The V gene end was trimmed by 3 bases and the J gene end by 9 bases; junction bases not matched to a gene: 7. CDR3 loop: CAWSLAGGSVEQFF. CDR3 bases: TGTGCCTGGAGCCTAGCGGGAGGTTCCGTTGAGCAGTTCTTC.

This clonotype appeared many times. The gene calls are TRBV18 and TRBJ2-2, with a weak D call TRBD2 (5 bases). The CDR3 spans 18 residues. Germline V gives CDR1 KGHSH, CDR2 LQKENI. Deletions cut 2 bases from V and 2 bases from J, with 18 bases between. The CDR3 reads CASSPSREKGLNTGELFF. The CDR3 nucleotides read TGTGCCAGCTCACCATCGAGGGAAAAGGGCCTAAACACCGGGGAGCTGTTTTTT.

The V gene is TRBV7-9, the J gene TRBJ1-2; the D gene is possibly TRBD1 (6 bases). This CDR3 is 14 amino acids long. The germline V gene has CDR1 SEHNR and CDR2 FQNEAQ (reference sequence). V lost 3 bases and J 2 bases, leaving 10 bases between the germline ends. The CDR3 bases are TGTGCCAGCAGCTTTGCAGGGGAAAACTATGGCTACACCTTC. Encoded protein: CASSFAGENYGYTF.

Comment on this clonotype: A much larger clone sits a single nucleotide away, making a read error possible. The chain recombines TRBV7-3 with TRBJ2-1, with D possibly being TRBD2 (5 bases). This CDR3 comprises 15 residues. Germline loops: CDR1 SGHTA, CDR2 FQGTGA. The CDR3 region is CASRLRRVSYNEQFF. In DNA form, the CDR3 reads TGTGCCAGCAGATTAAGGCGGGTTTCCTACAATGAGCAGTTCTTC.

This clonotype came up many times. The chain uses TRBV20-1 and TRBJ2-3, with 7 bases that match TRBD2. There are 16 residues in the CDR3. From germline, CDR1 is DFQATT and CDR2 SNEGSKA (reference sequence). V was clipped by 0 bases and J by 2 bases; unmatched bases: 8. CDR3 residues: CSARDVASGPTDTQYF. CDR3 nucleotide sequence: TGCAGTGCTAGAGATGTGGCTAGCGGTCCCACAGATACGCAGTATTTT.

The V call is TRBV25-1, the J call TRBJ1-6, with a weak D call TRBD1 (6 bases). Germline-derived CDR1 and CDR2 are MGHDK and SYGVNS. V gave up 8 bases and J gave up 6 bases, with 23 bases separating them. The CDR3 runs to 17 residues. CDR3 sequence: CASGGTPRGGINSPLHF. CDR3 sequence (DNA): TGTGCCAGCGGAGGGACCCCGAGGGGGGGCATTAATTCACCCCTCCACTTT.

The gene calls are TRBV7-8 and TRBJ2-1; 11 positions match TRBD2. In germline, CDR1 is SGHVS, CDR2 FQNEAQ. With 1 base clipped from V and 11 bases from J, the junction kept 16 bases outside the gene matches. This CDR3 has 18 amino acids. The CDR3: CASSLGSTGTSGLRKQFF. CDR3 nucleotides: TGTGCCAGCAGCTTAGGGAGCACCGGGACTAGCGGTTTAAGAAAGCAGTTCTTC.

The V call is TRBV29-1, the J call TRBJ2-1; TRBD2 matches at 9 bases. V was clipped by 7 bases and J by 7 bases; unmatched bases: 14. Germline loops: CDR1 SQVTM, CDR2 ANQGSEA. The CDR3 is made up of 15 amino acids. The CDR3 region has the DNA TGCAGCGCTACTCGCTTAGCGGGAGCCGCGAATGAGCAGTTCTTC. It codes for CSATRLAGAANEQFF.

This clonotype came up a few times. This chain joins TRBV19 and TRBJ2-7; D is unresolved. The germline V gene has CDR1 LNHDA and CDR2 SQIVND (reference sequence). The V and J ends lost 4 bases and 6 bases respectively, with 13 bases between them. The CDR3 spans 13 residues. The DNA for the CDR3 is TGTGCCAGTAGTAGGGCTAGTCCCGGCGAGCAGTACTTC. It codes for CASSRASPGEQYF.

V and J are TRBV19 and TRBJ2-7, with 7 bases aligning to TRBD1. The CDR3 has 15 amino acids. J was trimmed by 8 bases and V by 2 bases; bases with no gene match: 12. Germline lookup yields CDR1 LNHDA and CDR2 SQIVND (reference sequence). CDR3 nucleotides: TGTGCCAGTAGTATAAAGGGGACAGTGGGCGTCCAGCAGTACTTC. It is translated as CASSIKGTVGVQQYF.

This clonotype was found many times. The CDR3 nucleotides read TGTGCCAGCAGCCCGGACAGGGGCGCCCCCTACGAGCAGTACTTC. Protein product: CASSPDRGAPYEQYF. This chain connects TRBV3-1 to TRBJ2-7; 9 bases map to TRBD1. CDR3 length: 15 residues. Losses at the gene ends were 4 bases for V and 2 bases for J; bases not matched to a gene: 6. From germline, CDR1 is LGHDT and CDR2 YNNKEL (reference sequence).

This clonotype was observed at least ten times. The V and J genes are TRBV6-2 or TRBV6-3 and TRBJ1-5; TRBD1 is a possible D gene (6 bases). V lost 2 bases, J lost 2 bases, and 13 bases lay in between. Germline CDR1 and CDR2: MNHEY and SVGEGT. The CDR3 loop spans 16 amino acids. The CDR3 protein is CASSYPRGSGNQPQHF. The CDR3 DNA reads TGTGCCAGCAGTTACCCTAGGGGGTCTGGCAATCAGCCCCAGCATTTT.

This clonotype appeared many times. V is TRBV13 and J is TRBJ2-7; TRBD2 matches at 10 bases. The CDR3 is 15 residues long. J gave up 3 bases and V 5 bases, and 7 bases lay outside the gene matches. The germline V gene encodes CDR1 PRHDT and CDR2 FYEKMQ (reference sequence). CDR3 amino acids: CASSAGGLADYEQYF. CDR3 DNA sequence: TGTGCCAGCAGCGCCGGAGGACTAGCGGACTACGAGCAGTACTTC.

About this clonotype itself: A much larger clonotype is one base distant, so this may be a read error. The chain links TRBV18 to TRBJ1-5; D not certain. From germline, CDR1 is KGHSH and CDR2 LQKENI. This CDR3 comprises 14 residues. V was pared by 1 base and J by 6 bases, with 10 bases between. CDR3: CASSPLEQSQPQHF. In DNA form, the CDR3 reads TGTGCCAGCTCACCACTAGAACAGAGTCAGCCCCAGCATTTT. Using reference TRBV18 and TRBJ1-5 for the parts outside the CDR3, the full variable domain is NAGVMQNPRHLVRRRGQEARLRCSPMKGHSHVYWYRQLPEEGLKFMVYLQKENIIDESGMPKERFSAEFPKEGPSILRIQQVVRGDSAAYFCASSPLEQSQPQHFGDGTRLSIL.

About this clonotype itself: A much more abundant neighbour one base away suggests this may be a read error. The conserved phenylalanine or tryptophan is not found at the CDR3 terminus, so this likely reflects a read error. This sequence joins TRBV18 and TRBJ2-3; D may correspond to TRBD1 or TRBD2 (6 bases each). Deletions cut 4 bases from V and 5 bases from J, with 10 bases between. The CDR3 covers 13 residues. In germline, CDR1 is KGHSH, CDR2 LQKENI. The CDR3: CASSQGGQDTQYS. CDR3 coding DNA: TGTGCCAGCTCACAAGGGGGGCAAGATACGCAGTATTCT.

This clonotype occurred a few times. The chain carries TRBV7-9 and TRBJ1-3, with D perhaps TRBD1 (6 bases). The CDR3 is 17 residues long. V was pared by 0 bases and J by 0 bases, with 12 bases between. In germline, CDR1 is SEHNR, CDR2 FQNEAQ (reference sequence). DNA for the CDR3: TGTGCCAGCAGCTTAGCGCGACAGGAGCTCTCTGGAAACACCATATATTTT. Amino acid sequence: CASSLARQELSGNTIYF.

Only a few counts were recorded for this clonotype. This chain joins TRBV24-1 and TRBJ2-5; TRBD2 agrees at 10 bases. The CDR3 contains 14 residues. Germline CDR1 KGHDR, CDR2 SFDVKD. Trimming removed 1 base from V and 7 bases from J; junction bases left unmatched: 2. The CDR3 loop is CATSDLASGGTQYF. CDR3 sequence (DNA): TGTGCCACCAGTGATTTAGCTAGCGGGGGGACCCAGTACTTC.